This T cell receptor (beta chain) was retrieved from a study of cytomegalovirus exposure and HLA in healthy donors. Regarding the study as a whole: In a later analysis, TCR beta V- and J-gene trimming was associated with a missense DCLRE1C variant. When analyzed later, the rates of TCR association showed variation by HLA locus, with DRB1 the most and HLA-C the fewest. Sequencing probably produced one cluster of sequence variants that were highly shared.

A multiplex PCR was run with 60 Vbeta primers and 13 Jbeta primers. Data came from immunoSEQ multiplex PCR; TCRdb stores just in-frame clones and leaves some out. This table has roughly 290,000 clones, 70% to 90% appearing once. On this clone: Its matching antigen is unknown.

Samples came from healthy bone marrow donors. Source material: PBMCs. This clonotype was sampled from a woman between 18 and 30 years old in good health and CMV-seronegative.

For the CDR3, the DNA is TGTGCCAGCAGTTTATCCCCGGAGTTAGTGAAGTACGAGCAGTACTTC. The encoded protein is CASSLSPELVKYEQYF. The chain couples TRBV27 to TRBJ2-7, with D uncertain. CDR3 length: 16 amino acids. Trimming pared 0 bases from V and 4 bases from J, leaving 16 bases between. Germline assignment: CDR1 MNHEY and CDR2 SMNVEV (reference sequence).